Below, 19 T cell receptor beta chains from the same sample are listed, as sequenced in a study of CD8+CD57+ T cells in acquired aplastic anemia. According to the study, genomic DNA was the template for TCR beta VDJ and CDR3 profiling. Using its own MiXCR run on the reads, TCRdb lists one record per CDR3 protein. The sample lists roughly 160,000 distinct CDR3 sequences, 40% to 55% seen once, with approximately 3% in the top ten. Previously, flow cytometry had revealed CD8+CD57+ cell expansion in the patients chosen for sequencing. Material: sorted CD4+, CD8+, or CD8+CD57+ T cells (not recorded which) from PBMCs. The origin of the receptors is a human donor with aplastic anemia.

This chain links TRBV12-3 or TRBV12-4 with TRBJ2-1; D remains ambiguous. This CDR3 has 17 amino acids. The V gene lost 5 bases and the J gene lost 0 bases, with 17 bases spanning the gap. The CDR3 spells CASSKTGPTSSYNEQFF. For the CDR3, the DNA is TGTGCCAGCAGTAAAACCGGGCCGACGAGCTCCTACAATGAGCAGTTCTTC.

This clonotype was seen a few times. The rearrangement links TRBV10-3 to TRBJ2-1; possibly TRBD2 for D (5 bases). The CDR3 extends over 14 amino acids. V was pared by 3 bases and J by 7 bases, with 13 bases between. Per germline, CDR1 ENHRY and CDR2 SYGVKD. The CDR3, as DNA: TGTGCCATCAGTGACGGGAAGGGAATGAATGAGCAGTTCTTC. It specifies CAISDGKGMNEQFF.

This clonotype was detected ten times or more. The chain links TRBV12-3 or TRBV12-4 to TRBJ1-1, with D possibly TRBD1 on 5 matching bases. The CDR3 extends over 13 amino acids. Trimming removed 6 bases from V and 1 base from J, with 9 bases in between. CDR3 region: CASSLGPNTEAFF. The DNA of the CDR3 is TGTGCCAGCAGCCTGGGACCGAACACTGAAGCTTTCTTT.

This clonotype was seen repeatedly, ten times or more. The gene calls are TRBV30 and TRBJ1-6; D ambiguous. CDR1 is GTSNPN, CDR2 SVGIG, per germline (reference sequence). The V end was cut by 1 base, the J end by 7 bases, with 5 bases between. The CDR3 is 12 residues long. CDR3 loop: CAWSGRNSPLHF. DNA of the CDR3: TGTGCCTGGAGTGGAAGGAATTCACCCCTCCACTTT.

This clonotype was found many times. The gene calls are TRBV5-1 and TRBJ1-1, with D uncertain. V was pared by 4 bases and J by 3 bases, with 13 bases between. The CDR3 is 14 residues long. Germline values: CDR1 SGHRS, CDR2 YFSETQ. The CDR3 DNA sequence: TGCGCCAGCAGCCTGACGGGATCCTACACTGAAGCTTTCTTT. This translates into CASSLTGSYTEAFF.

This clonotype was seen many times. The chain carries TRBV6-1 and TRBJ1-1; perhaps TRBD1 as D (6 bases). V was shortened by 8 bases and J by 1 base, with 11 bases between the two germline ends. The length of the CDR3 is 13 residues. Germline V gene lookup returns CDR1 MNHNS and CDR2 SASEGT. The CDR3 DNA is TGTGCCAGCTGTCCGGACAGGAACACTGAAGCTTTCTTT. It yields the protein CASCPDRNTEAFF.

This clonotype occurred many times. The CDR3 reads CASSLGRIHSYEQYF. The CDR3 DNA reads TGTGCCAGCAGCTTAGGACGGATCCACTCCTACGAGCAGTACTTC. The rearrangement uses TRBV7-2 and TRBJ2-7; D uncertain. Per germline, CDR1 SGHTA and CDR2 FQGNSA. This CDR3 has 15 residues. Trimming removed 1 base at V and 0 bases at J, with 10 bases between. Using reference TRBV7-2 and TRBJ2-7 for the parts outside the CDR3, the full variable domain is GAGVSQSPSNKVTEKGKDVELRCDPISGHTALYWYRQSLGQGLEFLIYFQGNSAPDKSGLPSDRFSAERTGGSVSTLTIQRTQQEDSAVYLCASSLGRIHSYEQYFGPGTRLTVT.

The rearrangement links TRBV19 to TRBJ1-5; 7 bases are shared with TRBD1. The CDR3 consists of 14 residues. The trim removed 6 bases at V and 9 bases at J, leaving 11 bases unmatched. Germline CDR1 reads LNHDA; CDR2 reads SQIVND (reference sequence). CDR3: CASRHRGGERPQHF. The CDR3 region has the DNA TGTGCCAGTAGGCACAGGGGCGGGGAAAGGCCCCAGCATTTT.

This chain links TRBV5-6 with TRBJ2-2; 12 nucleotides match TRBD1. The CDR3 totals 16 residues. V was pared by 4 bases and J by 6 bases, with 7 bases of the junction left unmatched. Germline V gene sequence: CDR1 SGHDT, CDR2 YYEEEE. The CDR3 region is CASSRVGTGGPGELFF. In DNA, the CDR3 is TGTGCCAGCAGCCGGGTCGGGACAGGGGGCCCCGGGGAGCTGTTTTTT.

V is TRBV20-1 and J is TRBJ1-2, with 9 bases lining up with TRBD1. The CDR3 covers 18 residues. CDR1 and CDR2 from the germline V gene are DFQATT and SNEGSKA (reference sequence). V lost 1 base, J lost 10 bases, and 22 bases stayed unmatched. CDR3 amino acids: CSARGDTWTGAPVLDYTF. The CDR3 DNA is TGCAGTGCTAGAGGAGATACATGGACAGGGGCGCCGGTTTTGGACTACACCTTC.

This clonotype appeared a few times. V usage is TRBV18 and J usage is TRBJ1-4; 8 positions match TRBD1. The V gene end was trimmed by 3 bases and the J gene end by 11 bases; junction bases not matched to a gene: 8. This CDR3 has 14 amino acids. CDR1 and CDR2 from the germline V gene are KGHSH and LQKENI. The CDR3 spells CASSPRTGFEKLFF. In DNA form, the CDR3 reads TGTGCCAGCTCACCCCGGACAGGGTTTGAGAAACTGTTTTTT.

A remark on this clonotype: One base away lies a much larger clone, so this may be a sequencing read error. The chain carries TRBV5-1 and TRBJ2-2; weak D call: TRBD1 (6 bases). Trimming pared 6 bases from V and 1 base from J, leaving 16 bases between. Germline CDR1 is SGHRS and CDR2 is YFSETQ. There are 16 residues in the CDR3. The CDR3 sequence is CASNTGQTLNTGELFF. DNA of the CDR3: TGCGCCAGCAACACCGGACAGACTTTGAACACCGGGGAGCTGTTTTTT. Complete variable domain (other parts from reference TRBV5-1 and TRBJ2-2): KAGVTQTPRYLIKTRGQQVTLSCSPISGHRSVSWYQQTPGQGLQFLFEYFSETQRNKGNFPGRFSGRQFSNSRSEMNVSTLELGDSALYLCASNTGQTLNTGELFFGEGSRLTVL.

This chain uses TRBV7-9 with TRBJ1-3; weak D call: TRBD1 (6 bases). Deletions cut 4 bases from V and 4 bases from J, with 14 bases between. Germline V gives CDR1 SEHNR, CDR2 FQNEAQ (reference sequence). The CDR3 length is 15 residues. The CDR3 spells CASSYPDSLGNTIYF. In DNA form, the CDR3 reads TGTGCCAGCAGCTACCCGGACAGCCTAGGAAACACCATATATTTT.

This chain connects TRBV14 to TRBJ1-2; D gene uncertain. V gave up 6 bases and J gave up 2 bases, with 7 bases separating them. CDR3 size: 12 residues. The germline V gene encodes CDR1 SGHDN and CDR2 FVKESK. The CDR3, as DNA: TGTGCCAGCAGGGGGTCCAACTATGGCTACACCTTC. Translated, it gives CASRGSNYGYTF.

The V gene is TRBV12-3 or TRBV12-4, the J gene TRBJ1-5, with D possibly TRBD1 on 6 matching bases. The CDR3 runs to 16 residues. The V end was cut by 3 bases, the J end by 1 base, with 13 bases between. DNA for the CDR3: TGTGCCAGCAGTTTTAGCTTGACAGGAAGCAATCAGCCCCAGCATTTT. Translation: CASSFSLTGSNQPQHF.

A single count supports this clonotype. This CDR3 reads CASSDWTGSYEQYF. The CDR3 DNA is TGTGCCAGCAGTGATTGGACCGGCTCCTACGAGCAGTACTTC. The V call is TRBV2, the J call TRBJ2-7; D gene unclear. Germline V gene sequence: CDR1 SNHLY, CDR2 FYNNEI. Between the trimmed V and J ends, which lost 3 bases and 0 bases, there was a span of 9 bases. The CDR3 length is 14 residues.

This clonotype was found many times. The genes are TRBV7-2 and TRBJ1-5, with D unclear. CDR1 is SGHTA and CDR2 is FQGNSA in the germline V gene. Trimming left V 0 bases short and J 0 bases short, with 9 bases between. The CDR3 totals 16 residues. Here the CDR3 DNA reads TGTGCCAGCAGCTTAGCGTCGAGTATTAGCAATCAGCCCCAGCATTTT. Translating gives CASSLASSISNQPQHF.

CDR3 sequence (DNA): TGTGCCAGCAGCCCCGACTGGGCGGAGCAGTACTTC. Translated: CASSPDWAEQYF. This chain links TRBV7-2 with TRBJ2-7, with D hard to call. CDR1 and CDR2 from the germline V gene are SGHTA and FQGNSA. V was shortened by 5 bases and J by 7 bases, with 12 bases between the two germline ends. The CDR3 has 12 amino acids.

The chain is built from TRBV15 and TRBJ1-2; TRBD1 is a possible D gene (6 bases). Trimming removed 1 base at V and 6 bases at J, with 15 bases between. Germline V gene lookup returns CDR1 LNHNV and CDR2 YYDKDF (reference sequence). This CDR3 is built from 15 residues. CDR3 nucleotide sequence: TGTGCCACCAGCAGAGGAAAACAGGGAATCGATGGCTACACCTTC. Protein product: CATSRGKQGIDGYTF. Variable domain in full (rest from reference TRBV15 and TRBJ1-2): DAMVIQNPRYQVTQFGKPVTLSCSQTLNHNVMYWYQQKSSQAPKLLFHYYDKDFNNEADTPDNFQSRRPNTSFCFLDIRSPGLGDTAMYLCATSRGKQGIDGYTFGSGTRLTVV.